This entry features one T cell receptor beta chain sequence. Its antigen is currently unknown. This sample stems from a study of T cells in Graves' hyperthyroidism and ophthalmopathy. In germline, CDR1 is MNHEY, CDR2 SVGEGT. The junction had 8 bases not matched to a gene; V was cut back by 6 bases and J by 1 base. CDR3 length: 18 amino acids. RNA transcripts provided the source from which TCR beta CDR3 regions were amplified. When the TCR CDR3 underwent first-round RT-PCR, the HTBI primer set was used. TCRdb fed the multiplex PCR reads into MiXCR, producing one record per CDR3 protein. The profile shows some 700,000 distinct CDR3 sequences, 15% to 20% of them singletons. Study conclusions and caveats: Ophthalmopathy was identified by the model a median about 6.4 months ahead of onset.

The receptor comes from a man over 45 with Graves' hyperthyroidism. The sample taken for sequencing was blood. J is TRBJ2-1 and V is TRBV6-2 or TRBV6-3; TRBD2 matches at 14 bases. CDR3 in amino acids: CASSGKGLAGGSYNEQFF. The CDR3 nucleotides read TGTGCCAGCAGCGGCAAAGGACTAGCGGGAGGTTCCTACAATGAGCAGTTCTTC.